The clone carrying this TCR beta chain came up once. This entry is derived from a study of blood T cell repertoires in COVID-19. About the study: Acute and convalescent COVID-19 samples came from the United States, Italy and Spain.

Per germline, CDR1 SEHNR and CDR2 FQNEAQ (reference sequence). Trimming took 4 bases from V and 4 from J; bases not matched to a gene: 6. The CDR3 is made up of 16 amino acids. Cohort allocation depended upon clinical history that participants reported. The protocol was immunoSEQ multiplex PCR, while the TCRdb copy is restricted to in-frame clones and leaves out a portion. The sample lists fewer than 400,000 clones; around nine tenths were seen once. This sequence was found in a woman aged 45-59 years who had recovered from COVID-19. The chain has TRBV7-9 and TRBJ1-6; 8 bases fit TRBD1. What was sequenced was PBMCs or T cells enriched from blood (not recorded which). Written as DNA, the CDR3 is TGTGCCAGCAGCTACGGACAGGGCGCGTATAATTCACCCCTCCACTTT. Translating it yields CASSYGQGAYNSPLHF.